What follows are 22 T cell receptor beta chains derived from one specimen sequenced in a study of T cell repertoires in cytomegalovirus infection (dated by TCRdb to 2018 to 2020). The data were produced on an Illumina HiSeq 1500. TCRdb passed the public sequencing reads through fastp at Q25 and MiXCR, retaining productive beta sequences. Each record represents a unique CDR3 protein, reported with the most common genes and DNA among its rows. The sample yields 680,000 or so distinct CDR3 sequences; 35% to 40% were counted once. The top ten hold around 2.6% of the sample. Sequenced material: PBMCs. The receptor set was obtained from a human donor in good health (CMV status not recorded). Some clones in this sample may be carry-over from other donors' samples.

This clonotype has more than one count but fewer than ten. The chain joins TRBV5-6 to TRBJ2-7; tentatively, D is TRBD1 or TRBD2 (5 bases each). The germline V gene has CDR1 SGHDT and CDR2 YYEEEE. With 2 bases removed from V and 5 bases from J, the gap between germline ends came to 14 bases. This CDR3 contains 14 residues. For the CDR3, the DNA is TGTGCCAGCAGCTTTTGGGGGTTCGTTGACGAGCAGTACTTC. Translation: CASSFWGFVDEQYF.

The chain carries TRBV7-9 and TRBJ2-3, with a weak D call TRBD2 (6 bases). Germline CDR1 is SEHNR and CDR2 is FQNEAQ (reference sequence). The CDR3 has 13 residues. V was pared by 8 bases and J by 3 bases, with 12 bases between. Here the CDR3 DNA reads TGTGCCAGCCGAGGCGGGAAGACAGATACGCAGTATTTT. It translates to CASRGGKTDTQYF.

The chain links TRBV6-6 to TRBJ1-3; 9 bases match TRBD1. With V trimmed by 2 bases and J by 2 bases, 4 bases remained unmatched. CDR1 is MNHNY and CDR2 is SVGAGI in the germline V gene (reference sequence). This CDR3 comprises 16 residues. CDR3 DNA sequence: TGTGCCAGCAGTTACCTCACAGGGGGCCCTGGAAACACCATATATTTT. Its translation: CASSYLTGGPGNTIYF.

This clonotype was counted between two and nine times. The chain combines TRBV19 with TRBJ1-5; D is ambiguous. The CDR3 spans 14 residues. The V end lost 5 bases, the J end lost 5 bases, and 13 bases lay between the germline ends. Germline CDR1 and CDR2: LNHDA and SQIVND (reference sequence). CDR3 DNA: TGTGCCAGTAGTCCCTTTGGGCCCCATCAGCCCCAGCATTTT. Translating gives CASSPFGPHQPQHF.

This clonotype was detected only a few times. The genes are TRBV10-3 and TRBJ2-2, with D maybe TRBD2 (6 bases). This CDR3 has 15 amino acids. Germline CDR1 reads ENHRY; CDR2 reads SYGVKD. V gave up 3 bases and J gave up 6 bases, with 14 bases separating them. The chain's CDR3 is CAISEGGGAAGELFF. CDR3 sequence (DNA): TGTGCCATCAGTGAAGGTGGAGGGGCGGCCGGGGAGCTGTTTTTT.

V usage is TRBV5-6 and J usage is TRBJ2-1, with no clear D. Germline CDR1 reads SGHDT; CDR2 reads YYEEEE. The V end lost 1 base, the J end lost 3 bases, and 11 bases lay between the germline ends. The CDR3 is 15 residues long. CDR3 coding DNA: TGTGCCAGCAGCTTGTCCGGGTACGACTACAATGAGCAGTTCTTC. Translated, it gives CASSLSGYDYNEQFF.

This clonotype was observed at least ten times. J is TRBJ1-2 and V is TRBV3-1, with D hard to call. This CDR3 comprises 14 residues. With 4 bases removed from V and 0 bases from J, the gap between germline ends came to 9 bases. Per germline, CDR1 LGHDT and CDR2 YNNKEL (reference sequence). The CDR3 loop reads CASSRSQANYGYTF. CDR3 sequence (DNA): TGTGCCAGCAGCCGGAGTCAGGCTAACTATGGCTACACCTTC.

This chain joins TRBV19 and TRBJ1-1, with no clear D. Germline lookup yields CDR1 LNHDA and CDR2 SQIVND (reference sequence). V gave up 5 bases and J gave up 4 bases, with 11 bases separating them. The CDR3 length is 13 residues. The CDR3 region is CASSSSRFTEAFF. The CDR3 DNA reads TGTGCCAGTAGTTCGTCGAGGTTCACTGAAGCTTTCTTT.

The chain has TRBV29-1 and TRBJ2-7; D remains ambiguous. This CDR3 comprises 12 residues. Deletions cut 5 bases from V and 6 bases from J, with 14 bases between. The germline gives CDR1 SQVTM, CDR2 ANQGSEA. The CDR3 sequence is CSVRRDAGEQYF. The DNA of the CDR3 is TGCAGCGTTCGACGTGACGCCGGCGAGCAGTACTTC.

This clonotype came up a few times. This chain connects TRBV28 to TRBJ2-2, with a possible D match to TRBD2 (7 bases). Germline V lookup: CDR1 MDHEN, CDR2 SYDVKM. Trimming removed 2 bases from V and 1 base from J, with 14 bases in between. This CDR3 spans 17 amino acids. CDR3: CASSLIGGHRNTGELFF. Here the CDR3 DNA reads TGTGCCAGCAGTTTAATCGGGGGGCACAGGAACACCGGGGAGCTGTTTTTT.

The genes are TRBV19 and TRBJ2-1; D is ambiguous. The CDR3 is 14 residues long. Trimming removed 6 bases at V and 3 bases at J, with 12 bases between. CDR1 LNHDA and CDR2 SQIVND come from the germline V gene (reference sequence). Here the CDR3 reads CASSDHQFYNEQFF. In DNA, the CDR3 is TGTGCCAGTAGCGATCACCAGTTCTACAATGAGCAGTTCTTC.

This clonotype has only one observation. This clone may be a read error of a much larger clone one base away. J is TRBJ1-4 and V is TRBV7-8, with D perhaps matching TRBD1 (6 bases). This CDR3 spans 16 amino acids. Per the germline V gene, CDR1 is SGHVS and CDR2 is FQNEAQ. The CDR3 DNA reads TGTGCCAGCAGCTTAATCTCAGGGGTAGGGAATGAAAATCTGTTTTTT. Its translation is CASSLISGVGNENLFF. Drawing the rest from reference TRBV7-8 and TRBJ1-4, the complete variable domain is GAGVSQSPRYKVAKRGQDVALRCDPISGHVSLFWYQQALGQGPEFLTYFQNEAQLDKSGLPSDRFFAERPEGSVSTLKIQRTQQEDSAVYLCASSLISGVGNENLFFGSGTQLSVL.

The chain combines TRBV27 with TRBJ2-7, with 9 bases lining up with TRBD1. Germline CDR1 reads MNHEY; CDR2 reads SMNVEV (reference sequence). The length of the CDR3 is 15 residues. V shed 1 base and J 5 bases; nucleotides not matched to a gene: 6. CDR3 in amino acids: CASSLYGTGWDEQYF. DNA for the CDR3: TGTGCCAGCAGTTTATACGGGACAGGGTGGGACGAGCAGTACTTC.

V and J are TRBV7-9 and TRBJ2-6; tentative D call: TRBD1 (5 bases). CDR3 length: 16 amino acids. Germline CDR1 reads SEHNR; CDR2 reads FQNEAQ (reference sequence). V was cut by 5 bases and J by 1 base, with 12 bases left in between. CDR3 residues: CASSPNDRSGANVLTF. CDR3 in DNA: TGTGCCAGCAGCCCAAATGACAGATCTGGGGCCAACGTCCTGACTTTC.

This clonotype came up many times. J is TRBJ2-7 and V is TRBV7-2, with D unclear. Trimming cost V 1 base and J 4 bases, with 8 bases left between them. This CDR3 contains 13 residues. In germline, CDR1 is SGHTA, CDR2 FQGNSA. CDR3 sequence reads: CASSLDGPYEQYF. In DNA, the CDR3 is TGTGCCAGCAGCTTAGACGGGCCTTACGAGCAGTACTTC.

The chain combines TRBV12-3 or TRBV12-4 with TRBJ1-2; D remains ambiguous. CDR3 size: 13 residues. Trimming cost V 6 bases and J 3 bases, with 11 bases left between them. CDR3 sequence (DNA): TGTGCCAGCAGCCTCTCAGTCTACTATGGCTACACCTTC. It translates to CASSLSVYYGYTF.

The J gene is TRBJ2-2, the V gene TRBV28; TRBD1 matches 12 bases. The CDR3 spans 17 residues. Germline V gene data show CDR1 as MDHEN and CDR2 as SYDVKM. After removal of 2 bases from V and 0 bases from J, the junction contained 1 base not matched to a gene. The CDR3 DNA is TGTGCCAGCAGTTTAGGGACAGGGGGCGCGAACACCGGGGAGCTGTTTTTT. Its protein product is CASSLGTGGANTGELFF.

This clonotype has a handful of counts. CDR3 loop: CASSLAARPSYEQYF. The CDR3 DNA reads as TGTGCCAGCAGCTTAGCTGCTCGTCCCTCCTACGAGCAGTACTTC. The V and J genes are TRBV7-6 and TRBJ2-7; no firm D call. The CDR3 is made up of 15 amino acids. Germline CDR1 is SGHVS and CDR2 is FNYEAQ. V was clipped by 0 bases and J by 0 bases, with 9 bases between them.

The V call is TRBV19, the J call TRBJ2-1, with 7 bases aligning to TRBD2. Trimming took 5 bases from V and 6 from J; bases not matched to a gene: 4. The CDR3 loop spans 13 amino acids. Germline loops: CDR1 LNHDA, CDR2 SQIVND (reference sequence). The CDR3 sequence: CASSWEGGNEQFF. DNA of the CDR3: TGTGCCAGTAGTTGGGAGGGTGGCAATGAGCAGTTCTTC.

This clonotype turned up a few times. V and J are TRBV2 and TRBJ1-6, with unresolved D. The V gene lost 4 bases and the J gene lost 0 bases, with 10 bases spanning the gap. The length of the CDR3 is 16 residues. Per germline, CDR1 SNHLY and CDR2 FYNNEI. In nucleotides, the CDR3 is TGTGCCAGCAGTGGCTTAGGGAGCTCCTATAATTCACCCCTCCACTTT. Translating it yields CASSGLGSSYNSPLHF.

The chain combines TRBV28 with TRBJ2-7; 9 positions agree with TRBD1. V dropped 8 bases and J dropped 4; count of bases not matched to a gene: 18. The germline V gene encodes CDR1 MDHEN and CDR2 SYDVKM. This CDR3 spans 17 amino acids. The CDR3 protein is CASGGLDRGVQDYEQYF. CDR3 coding DNA: TGTGCCAGCGGGGGCTTAGACAGGGGGGTTCAAGATTACGAGCAGTACTTC.

This clonotype has at least ten counts. This sequence joins TRBV19 and TRBJ1-5; D is unclear. The CDR3 has 13 amino acids. Between the trimmed V and J ends, which lost 7 bases and 7 bases, there was a span of 14 bases. Looked up from germline, CDR1 is LNHDA and CDR2 is SQIVND (reference sequence). The CDR3 DNA reads TGTGCCAGTAATCCCGGCCTCGACCAGCCCCAGCATTTT. Its protein product is CASNPGLDQPQHF.